The 2 T cell receptor beta chains given below trace back to one sample, sequenced in a study of T cells in Graves' hyperthyroidism and ophthalmopathy. Amplification of TCR beta CDR3 regions used RNA as the template. An initial round of RT-PCR targeting the TCR CDR3 relied on the HTBI primer set. TCRdb recomputed calls from the multiplex PCR reads with MiXCR, one row per CDR3 protein. The table lists some 400,000 distinct CDR3 sequences, about a fifth of them singletons. Specimen: blood. The source is a woman between 18 and 30 years old with Graves' hyperthyroidism.

This clonotype appeared a single time. The chain joins TRBV24-1 to TRBJ1-2; 10 bases fit TRBD1. After removal of 3 bases from V and 7 bases from J, the junction contained 4 bases not matched to a gene. This CDR3 comprises 14 residues. CDR1 is KGHDR, CDR2 SFDVKD, per germline. Here the CDR3 DNA reads TGTGCCACCAGTGATCCGGGACAGGGGAGTGGCTACACCTTC. It is translated as CATSDPGQGSGYTF.

This clonotype has ten or more counts. The J gene is TRBJ2-5, the V gene TRBV6-1; no definite D call. The germline gives CDR1 MNHNS, CDR2 SASEGT. Between the trimmed V and J ends, which lost 2 bases and 7 bases, there was a span of 14 bases. The CDR3 consists of 14 residues. The CDR3 spells CASSEYMVVVTQYF. The DNA for the CDR3 is TGTGCCAGCAGTGAATACATGGTAGTTGTGACCCAGTACTTC.